Sequencing of this T cell receptor (beta chain) was carried out in a study of shared clonotypes between healthy human individuals (dated by TCRdb to between 2020 and 2021). For context, the study as a whole: The cohort included three men and a couple of women between 18 and 49 years of age. For each donor, three plates each were used for CD4 naive and CD4 memory, two plates were used for CD8 naive, and one plate was used for CD8 memory. The study deeply sequenced blood TCR repertoires of roughly five healthy adults to estimate repertoire size and the extent of clonotype sharing between individuals. To increase sequencing depth and limit assay-specific biases, TCR repertoire library preparation and sequencing were carried out by different laboratories using diverse techniques. Between about 0.94 and 8.9 billion PBMCs per donor were obtained by leukapheresis. What the research found in general, with its limitations: Compared with non-shared clonotypes, clonotypes shared by all four sorted-subset donors had higher generation probabilities. Pairwise subsampling led to the expectation that sequencing depth would affect the degree of clonotype sharing among donors. Rarefaction of sorted-subset datasets indicated incomplete sequencing despite the large sequencing depth. Naive subsets generally had larger estimated clonotype richness than memory subsets. Sampling was restricted to blood, and TCR repertoires in tissues likely differ from the TCR repertoires found in blood. The small number of donors limited the genetic and exposure-history diversity represented. Sharing across a few donors was observed for 4.5% to 6.5% of naive CD4, less than 4% of naive CD8, 2.3% of memory CD4, and about 0.38% of memory CD8 clonotypes.

CDR1 and CDR2, per the germline V gene, are SQVTM and ANQGSEA. The germline ends are 5 bases apart after V is trimmed by 5 bases and J by 1 base. The CDR3 contains 12 residues, cysteine and phenylalanine counted. The only DNA kept is the CDR3, 36 bases in frame from the first base. Details on this clone: Its target antigen remains unknown. Within one base of it there is no much larger clone, and no base qualities were kept.

Using the deep immunoSEQ assay, multiplex PCR amplified TCR CDR3 regions from genomic DNA. For each cell subset, the extracted genomic DNA was distributed evenly across all wells of several immunoSEQ 96-well plates, and each plate served as one replicate. For sorted subsets, 150 to 250 ng of genomic DNA, equivalent to 25,000 to 35,000 T cell genomes, went into each replicate PCR. Purified libraries were measured with a Qubit 3.0 fluorometer, size-checked on a Bioanalyzer 2100, and measured again with the KAPA Library Quantification kit. A separate single-read 150-cycle Illumina NextSeq 550 flow cell was used to sequence each immunoSEQ 96-well plate. Processing in the source paper ran as follows. Because only junctional sequences without quality scores were contained in the immunoSEQ output, filtering matching that applied to full-length reads could not be performed. Sequences were annotated with PyIR, a Python wrapper for IgBLAST v1.9, using IMGT germline references to assign V/J genes and CDR3. Reads were removed for weak V/J assignments (E-value above 1e-6), missing CDR3, stop codons, out-of-frame junctions, or ambiguous translated residues. V3J clonotypes were defined as sequences sharing the same inferred V gene, J gene, and CDR3 amino acid sequence. Percentage overlap between repertoires was computed as shared unique clonotypes divided by the size of the smaller repertoire. Richness of each repertoire was evaluated using RTK rarefaction, the Chao1 estimator, and Recon v2.1 estimates of unobserved clonotypes. Generation probabilities for all TCRbeta clonotypes obtained by the gDNA method from a few donors were computed using OLGA. TCRdb's version of the immuneACCESS table is confined to in-frame rearrangements and falls short of the full clone set. An unresolved V gene accounts for under half of the shortfall where checked; the remainder is of unknown origin. The V and J calls and the clone size are those of that table, but D and trimming were determined from the DNA. The sample table shows more than 400,000 clones, and about 96% are seen once. Of the sample, about 0.06% falls within the top ten clones.

Healthy HIV-negative adults with no recently reported acute infections or vaccinations were included as donors. Only Caucasian adults living in Nashville, Tennessee, USA were represented among the donors. CD4+ T cells were enriched by magnetic negative selection; naive cells were then positively selected on CD45RA, and the negative fraction formed the memory subset. Blood was obtained by leukapheresis, after which PBMCs were separated by Ficoll-Histopaque density gradient centrifugation and cryopreserved in liquid nitrogen vapor phase. Analytical flow cytometry was used to check the purity and quantity of each magnetically sorted T cell population. Genomic DNA was isolated from each sorted fraction and quantified by UV absorbance on a Nanodrop 2000c.

The sequence derives from a woman aged 30 to 39 in good health. This chain joins TRBV29-1 to TRBJ2-2; the D gene assignment is ambiguous. Input material: naive CD4+ T cells sorted from blood. The cell subset or site label corresponds to: CD45RA+ positively selected. The DNA sequence reads TGCAGCGTTAAGTGGAACACCGGGGAGCTGTTTTTT. Its protein product is CSVKWNTGELFF.